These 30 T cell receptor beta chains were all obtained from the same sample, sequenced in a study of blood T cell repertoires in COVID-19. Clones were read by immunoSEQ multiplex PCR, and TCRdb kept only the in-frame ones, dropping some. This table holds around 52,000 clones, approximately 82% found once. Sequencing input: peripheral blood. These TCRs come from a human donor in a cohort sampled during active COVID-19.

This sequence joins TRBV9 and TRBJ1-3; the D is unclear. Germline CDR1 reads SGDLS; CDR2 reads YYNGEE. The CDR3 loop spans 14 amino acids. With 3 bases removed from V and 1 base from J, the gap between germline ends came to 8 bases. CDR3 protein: CASSAEVSGNTIYF. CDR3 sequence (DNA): TGTGCCAGCAGCGCAGAGGTGTCTGGAAACACCATATATTTT.

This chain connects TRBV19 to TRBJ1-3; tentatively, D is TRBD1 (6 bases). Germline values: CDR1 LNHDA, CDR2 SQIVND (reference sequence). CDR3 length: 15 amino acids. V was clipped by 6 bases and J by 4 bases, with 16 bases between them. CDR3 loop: CASSRDQGLGNTIYF. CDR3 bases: TGTGCCAGTAGCCGGGACCAGGGGCTCGGAAACACCATATATTTT.

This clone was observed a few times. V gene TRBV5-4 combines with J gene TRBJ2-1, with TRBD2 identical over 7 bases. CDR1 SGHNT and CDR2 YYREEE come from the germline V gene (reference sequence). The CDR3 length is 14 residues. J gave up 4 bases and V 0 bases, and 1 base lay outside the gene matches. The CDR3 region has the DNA TGTGCCAGCAGCTTGGGGGGACTATACAATGAGCAGTTCTTC. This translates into CASSLGGLYNEQFF.

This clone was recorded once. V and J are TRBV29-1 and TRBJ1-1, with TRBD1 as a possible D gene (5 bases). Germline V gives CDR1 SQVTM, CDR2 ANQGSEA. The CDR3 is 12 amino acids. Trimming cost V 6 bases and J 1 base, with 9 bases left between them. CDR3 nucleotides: TGCAGCGTACGAACAGGGAACACTGAAGCTTTCTTT. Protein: CSVRTGNTEAFF.

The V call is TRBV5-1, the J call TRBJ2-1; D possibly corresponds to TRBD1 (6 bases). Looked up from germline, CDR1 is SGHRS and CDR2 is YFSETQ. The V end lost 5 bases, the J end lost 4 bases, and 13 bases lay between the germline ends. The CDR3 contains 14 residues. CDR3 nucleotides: TGCGCCAGCAGAACAGGGATAAATTACAATGAGCAGTTCTTC. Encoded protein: CASRTGINYNEQFF. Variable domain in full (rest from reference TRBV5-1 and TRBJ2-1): KAGVTQTPRYLIKTRGQQVTLSCSPISGHRSVSWYQQTPGQGLQFLFEYFSETQRNKGNFPGRFSGRQFSNSRSEMNVSTLELGDSALYLCASRTGINYNEQFFGPGTRLTVL.

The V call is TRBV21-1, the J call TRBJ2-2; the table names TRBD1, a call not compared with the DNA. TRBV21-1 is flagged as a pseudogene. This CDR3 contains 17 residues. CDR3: CASSPGQPAGDTGELFF. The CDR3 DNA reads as TGTGCCAGCAGTCCGGGACAACCAGCTGGCGACACCGGGGAGCTGTTTTTT.

The CDR3 DNA reads TGTGCCAGCGGGCAGGGGGTTCTTAGTGAAAAACTGTTTTTT. The encoded protein is CASGQGVLSEKLFF. The rearrangement uses TRBV2 and TRBJ1-4, with TRBD1 identical over 7 bases. Per the germline V gene, CDR1 is SNHLY and CDR2 is FYNNEI. V dropped 8 bases and J dropped 7; count of bases not matched to a gene: 10. The CDR3 is 14 residues long.

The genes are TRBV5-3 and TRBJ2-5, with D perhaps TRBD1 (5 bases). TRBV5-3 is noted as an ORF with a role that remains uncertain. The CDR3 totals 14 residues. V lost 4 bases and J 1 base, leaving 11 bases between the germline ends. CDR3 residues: CARSPTGFQETQYF. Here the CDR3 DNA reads TGTGCCAGAAGCCCAACAGGTTTCCAAGAGACCCAGTACTTC.

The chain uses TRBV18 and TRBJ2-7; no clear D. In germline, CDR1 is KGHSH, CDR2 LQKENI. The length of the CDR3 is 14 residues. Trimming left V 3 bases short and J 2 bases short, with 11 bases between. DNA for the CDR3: TGTGCCAGCTCACCGTCGGTCCTAACCTACGAGCAGTACTTC. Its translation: CASSPSVLTYEQYF. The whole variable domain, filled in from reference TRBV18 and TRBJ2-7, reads NAGVMQNPRHLVRRRGQEARLRCSPMKGHSHVYWYRQLPEEGLKFMVYLQKENIIDESGMPKERFSAEFPKEGPSILRIQQVVRGDSAAYFCASSPSVLTYEQYFGPGTRLTVT.

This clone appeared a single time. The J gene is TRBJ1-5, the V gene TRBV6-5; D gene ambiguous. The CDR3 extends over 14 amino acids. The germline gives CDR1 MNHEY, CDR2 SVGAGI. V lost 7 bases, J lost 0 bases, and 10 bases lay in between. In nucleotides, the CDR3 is TGTGCCAGCAAGCAGGTCGATAGCAATCAGCCCCAGCATTTT. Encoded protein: CASKQVDSNQPQHF.

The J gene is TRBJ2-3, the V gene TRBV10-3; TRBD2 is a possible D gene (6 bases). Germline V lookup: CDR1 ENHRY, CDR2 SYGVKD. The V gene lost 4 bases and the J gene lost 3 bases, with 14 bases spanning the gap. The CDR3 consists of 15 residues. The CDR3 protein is CAISVIADKTDTQYF. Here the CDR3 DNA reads TGTGCCATCAGTGTAATAGCGGACAAGACAGATACGCAGTATTTT.

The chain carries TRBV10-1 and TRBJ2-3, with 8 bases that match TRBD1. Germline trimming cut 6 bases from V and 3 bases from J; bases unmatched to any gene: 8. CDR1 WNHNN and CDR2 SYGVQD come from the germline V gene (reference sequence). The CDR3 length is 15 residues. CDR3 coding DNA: TGCGCCAGCAGCCGGGGACAGGTAGAGACAGATACGCAGTATTTT. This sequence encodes CASSRGQVETDTQYF.

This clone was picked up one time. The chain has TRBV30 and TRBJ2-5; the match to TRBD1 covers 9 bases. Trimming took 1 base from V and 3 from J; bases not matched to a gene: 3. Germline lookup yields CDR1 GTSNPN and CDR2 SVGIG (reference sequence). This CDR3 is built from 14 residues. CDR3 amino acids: CAWSADRGEETQYF. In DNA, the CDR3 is TGTGCCTGGAGTGCTGACAGGGGGGAAGAGACCCAGTACTTC.

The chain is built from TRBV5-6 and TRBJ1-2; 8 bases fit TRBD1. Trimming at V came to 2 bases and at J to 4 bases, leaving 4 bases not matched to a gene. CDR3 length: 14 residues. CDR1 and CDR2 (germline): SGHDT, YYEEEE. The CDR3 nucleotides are TGTGCCAGCAGCTTAGGACAGGGAACCTATGGCTACACCTTC. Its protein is CASSLGQGTYGYTF. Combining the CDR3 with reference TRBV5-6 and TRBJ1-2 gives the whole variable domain DAGVTQSPTHLIKTRGQQVTLRCSPKSGHDTVSWYQQALGQGPQFIFQYYEEEERQRGNFPDRFSGHQFPNYSSELNVNALLLGDSALYLCASSLGQGTYGYTFGSGTRLTVV.

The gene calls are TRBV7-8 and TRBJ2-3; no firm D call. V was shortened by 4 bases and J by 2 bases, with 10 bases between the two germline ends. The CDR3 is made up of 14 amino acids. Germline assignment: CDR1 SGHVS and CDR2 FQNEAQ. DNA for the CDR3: TGTGCCAGCAGCTGGCCTAGATACACAGATACGCAGTATTTT. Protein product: CASSWPRYTDTQYF.

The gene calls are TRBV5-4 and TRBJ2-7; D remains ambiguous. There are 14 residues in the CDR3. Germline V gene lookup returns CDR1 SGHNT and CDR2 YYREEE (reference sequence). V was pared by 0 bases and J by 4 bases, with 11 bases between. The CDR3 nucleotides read TGTGCCAGCAGCTTGGAAGGTAGCTGGTACGAGCAGTACTTC. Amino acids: CASSLEGSWYEQYF.

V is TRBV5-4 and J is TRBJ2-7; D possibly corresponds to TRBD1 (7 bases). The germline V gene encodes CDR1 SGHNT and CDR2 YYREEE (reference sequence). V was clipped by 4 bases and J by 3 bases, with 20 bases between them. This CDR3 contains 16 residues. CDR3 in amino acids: CASSLGGTASYYEQYF. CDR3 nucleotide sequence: TGTGCCAGCAGCCTCGGCGGGACAGCCTCGTACTACGAGCAGTACTTC.

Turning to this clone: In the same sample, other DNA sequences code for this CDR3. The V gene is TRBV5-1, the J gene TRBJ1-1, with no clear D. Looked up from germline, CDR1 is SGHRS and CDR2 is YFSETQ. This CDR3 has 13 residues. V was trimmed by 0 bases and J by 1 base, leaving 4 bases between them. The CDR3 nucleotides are TGCGCCAGCAGCTTGGCCGGGAACACTGAAGCTTTCTTT. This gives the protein CASSLAGNTEAFF.

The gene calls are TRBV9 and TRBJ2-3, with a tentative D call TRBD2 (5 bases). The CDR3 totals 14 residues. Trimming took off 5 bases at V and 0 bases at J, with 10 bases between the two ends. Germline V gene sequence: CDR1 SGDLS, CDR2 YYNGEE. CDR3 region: CASSSGYSTDTQYF. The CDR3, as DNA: TGTGCCAGCAGTTCGGGATACAGCACAGATACGCAGTATTTT. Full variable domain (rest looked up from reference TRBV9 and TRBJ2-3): DSGVTQTPKHLITATGQRVTLRCSPRSGDLSVYWYQQSLDQGLQFLIQYYNGEERAKGNILERFSAQQFPDLHSELNLSSLELGDSALYFCASSSGYSTDTQYFGPGTRLTVL.

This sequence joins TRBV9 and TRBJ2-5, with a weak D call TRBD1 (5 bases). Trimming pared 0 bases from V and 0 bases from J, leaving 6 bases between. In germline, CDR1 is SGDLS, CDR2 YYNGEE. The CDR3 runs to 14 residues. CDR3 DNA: TGTGCCAGCAGCGTAGGACAGAACCAAGAGACCCAGTACTTC. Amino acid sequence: CASSVGQNQETQYF. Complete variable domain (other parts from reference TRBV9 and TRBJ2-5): DSGVTQTPKHLITATGQRVTLRCSPRSGDLSVYWYQQSLDQGLQFLIQYYNGEERAKGNILERFSAQQFPDLHSELNLSSLELGDSALYFCASSVGQNQETQYFGPGTRLLVL.

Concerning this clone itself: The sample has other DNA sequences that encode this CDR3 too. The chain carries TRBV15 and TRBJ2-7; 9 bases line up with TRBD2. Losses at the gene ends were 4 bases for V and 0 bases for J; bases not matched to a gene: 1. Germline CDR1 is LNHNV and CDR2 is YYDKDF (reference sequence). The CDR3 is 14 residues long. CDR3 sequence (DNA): TGTGCCACCAGCACGACTAGCGGCTCCTACGAGCAGTACTTC. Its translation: CATSTTSGSYEQYF.

CDR3 region: CASSSGGMAETQYF. The CDR3 DNA follows: TGTGCCAGCAGCTCGGGGGGTATGGCAGAGACCCAGTACTTC. The chain is built from TRBV5-4 and TRBJ2-5; 7 positions agree with TRBD2. This CDR3 has 14 residues. The V gene's germline CDR1 is SGHNT and CDR2 YYREEE (reference sequence). V shed 3 bases and J 4 bases; nucleotides not matched to a gene: 6.

The CDR3 spells CASSVGAQPYEQYF. CDR3 DNA sequence: TGTGCCAGCAGCGTGGGGGCACAACCCTACGAGCAGTACTTC. The gene calls are TRBV9 and TRBJ2-7, with D possibly matching TRBD1 (6 bases). The CDR3 loop spans 14 amino acids. V was pared by 2 bases and J by 2 bases, with 11 bases between. Germline assignment: CDR1 SGDLS and CDR2 YYNGEE.

The CDR3 bases are TGTGCCTGGAGTCAAAGGGGTGGGGAGCTGTTTTTT. As protein: CAWSQRGGELFF. This chain connects TRBV30 to TRBJ2-2; D may be TRBD1 (5 bases). This CDR3 has 12 amino acids. Germline V gene lookup returns CDR1 GTSNPN and CDR2 SVGIG (reference sequence). Trimming removed 2 bases at V and 8 bases at J, with 9 bases between.

The CDR3 region is CASSPRGLAGGTSTDTQYF. CDR3 bases: TGTGCCAGCTCACCACGTGGACTAGCGGGGGGTACTAGCACAGATACGCAGTATTTT. The V gene is TRBV18, the J gene TRBJ2-3; 14 positions match TRBD2. The V gene end was trimmed by 1 base and the J gene end by 0 bases; junction bases not matched to a gene: 6. The CDR3 is made up of 19 amino acids. Germline loops: CDR1 KGHSH, CDR2 LQKENI.

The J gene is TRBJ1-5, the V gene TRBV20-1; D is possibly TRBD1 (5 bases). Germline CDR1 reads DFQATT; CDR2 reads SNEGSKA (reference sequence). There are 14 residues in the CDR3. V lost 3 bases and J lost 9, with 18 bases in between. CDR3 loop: CSASWSGGGRPQHF. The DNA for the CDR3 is TGCAGTGCTAGTTGGTCGGGGGGAGGACGGCCCCAGCATTTT.

This chain's CDR3 is CASSEQTGVENIQYF. The CDR3 nucleotides are TGTGCCAGCAGTGAACAGACAGGTGTAGAAAACATTCAGTACTTC. The rearrangement joins TRBV2 to TRBJ2-4, with D maybe TRBD1 (6 bases). Germline CDR1 SNHLY, CDR2 FYNNEI. V was clipped by 2 bases and J by 5 bases, with 13 bases between them. This CDR3 contains 15 residues.

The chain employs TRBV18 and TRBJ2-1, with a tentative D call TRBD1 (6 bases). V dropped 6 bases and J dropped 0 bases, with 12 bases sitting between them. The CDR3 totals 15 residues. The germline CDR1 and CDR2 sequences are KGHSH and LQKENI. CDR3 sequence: CASSGTGSSYNEQFF. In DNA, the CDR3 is TGTGCCAGCTCTGGAACAGGGAGCTCCTACAATGAGCAGTTCTTC.

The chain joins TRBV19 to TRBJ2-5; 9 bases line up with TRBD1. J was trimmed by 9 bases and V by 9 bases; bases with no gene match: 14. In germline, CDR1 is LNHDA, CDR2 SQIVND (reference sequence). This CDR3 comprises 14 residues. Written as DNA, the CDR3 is TGTGCCAGGCGCCGGGACAGGGAGGCGGAGGCCCAGTACTTC. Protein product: CARRRDREAEAQYF. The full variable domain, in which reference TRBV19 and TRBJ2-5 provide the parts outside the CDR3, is DGGITQSPKYLFRKEGQNVTLSCEQNLNHDAMYWYRQDPGQGLRLIYYSQIVNDFQKGDIAEGYSVSREKKESFPLTVTSAQKNPTAFYLCARRRDREAEAQYFGPGTRLLVL.

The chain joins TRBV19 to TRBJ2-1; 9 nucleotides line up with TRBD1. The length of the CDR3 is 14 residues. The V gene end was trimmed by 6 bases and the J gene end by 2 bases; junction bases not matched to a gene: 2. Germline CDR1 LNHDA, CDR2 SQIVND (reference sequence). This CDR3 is CASRGQGTYNEQFF. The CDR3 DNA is TGTGCCAGTAGGGGACAGGGTACCTACAATGAGCAGTTCTTC.